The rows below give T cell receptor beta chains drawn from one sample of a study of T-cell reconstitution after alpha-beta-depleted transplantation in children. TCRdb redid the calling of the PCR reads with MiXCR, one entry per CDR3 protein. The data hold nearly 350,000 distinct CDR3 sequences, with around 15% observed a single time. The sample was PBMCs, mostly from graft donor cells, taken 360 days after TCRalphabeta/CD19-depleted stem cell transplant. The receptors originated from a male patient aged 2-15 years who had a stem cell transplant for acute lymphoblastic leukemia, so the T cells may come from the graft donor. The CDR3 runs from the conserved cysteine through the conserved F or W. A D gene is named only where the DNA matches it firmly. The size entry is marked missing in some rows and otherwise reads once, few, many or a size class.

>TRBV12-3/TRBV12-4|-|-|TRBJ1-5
TGTGCCAGCACCCTGGCGGGGGGGGAAAATCAGCCCCAGCATTTT
CASTLAGGENQPQHF
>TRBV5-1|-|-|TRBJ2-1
TGCGCCAGCAGATCCGTGTCTAATGAGCAGTTCTTC
CASRSVSNEQFF
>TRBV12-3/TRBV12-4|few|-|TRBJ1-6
TGTGCCAGCAGTTTTTCAGGGGTTAATTCACCCCTCCACTTT
CASSFSGVNSPLHF
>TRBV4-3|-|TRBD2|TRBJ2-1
TGCGCCAGCAGCGGACTAGCGGGAGGGCCGGGCTACAATGAGCAGTTCTTC
CASSGLAGGPGYNEQFF
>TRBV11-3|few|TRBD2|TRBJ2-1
TGTGCCAGCAGCCCCGCTACTAGCGGGGGGCAGGATGAGCAGTTCTTC
CASSPATSGGQDEQFF
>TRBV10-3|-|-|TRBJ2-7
TGTGCCATCACCCCAGCCTGGGGGTCCTACGAGCAGTACTTC
CAITPAWGSYEQYF
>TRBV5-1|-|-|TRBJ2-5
TGCGCCAGCAGCTGGGCTAGGACAGCGAGTCAGGAGACCCAGTACTTC
CASSWARTASQETQYF
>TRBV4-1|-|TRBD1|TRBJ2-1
TGCGCCAGCAGCCAAGATACGGGGACAGGGGTGGTGAATGAGCAGTTCTTC
CASSQDTGTGVVNEQFF
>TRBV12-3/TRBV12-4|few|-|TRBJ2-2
TGTGCCTGGTGGCCGGGGAATTCGAACACCGGGGAGCTGTTTTTT
CAWWPGNSNTGELFF
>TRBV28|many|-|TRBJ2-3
TGTGCCAGCAGTTTACAGGATACGCAGTATTTT
CASSLQDTQYF
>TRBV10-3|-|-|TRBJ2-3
TGTGCCATCAGTGCTCTAGTCTCAGATACGCAGTATTTT
CAISALVSDTQYF
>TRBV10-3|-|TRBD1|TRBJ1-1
TGTGCCATCAGGGATGAACCAGGGGGGAGCACTGAAGCTTTCTTT
CAIRDEPGGSTEAFF
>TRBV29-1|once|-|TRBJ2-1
TGCAGCGTTGAAGATCTCATCCGGAGGGATGAGCATTTCTTC
CSVEDLIRRDEHFF
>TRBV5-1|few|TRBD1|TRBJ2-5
TGCGCCAGCAGCTTGGAATACCAGGGGGCGAAGTTCGGAGAGACCCAGTACTTC
CASSLEYQGAKFGETQYF
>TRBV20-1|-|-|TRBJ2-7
TGCAGTGCTAGGGAGTCCCCAACTTACGAGCAGTACTTC
CSARESPTYEQYF
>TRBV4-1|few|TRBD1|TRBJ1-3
TGCGCCAGCAGCCAGGACTTTGGACAGGGTCTCTCTGGAAACACCATATATTTT
CASSQDFGQGLSGNTIYF
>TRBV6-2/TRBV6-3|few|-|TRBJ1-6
TGTGCCAGCAGGAGCCTCGGGTATTCACCCCTCCACTTT
CASRSLGYSPLHF
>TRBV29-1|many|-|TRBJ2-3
TGCAGCGTTGGGGTACCGGGAGAACTAGATACGCAGTATTTT
CSVGVPGELDTQYF
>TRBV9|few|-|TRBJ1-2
TGTGCCAGCAGCGTAGCGGGGGGGTCTGGCTACACCTTC
CASSVAGGSGYTF
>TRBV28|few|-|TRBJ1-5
TGTAAGTCGGGACTTAGCAATCAGCCCCAGCATTTT
CKSGLSNQPQHF
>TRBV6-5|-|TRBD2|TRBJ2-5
TGTGCCAGCAGTTACTCTGGACTAGCCGGGGAGACCCAGTACTTC
CASSYSGLAGETQYF
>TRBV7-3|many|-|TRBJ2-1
TGTGCCAGCAGCTTAGGGACGATCGGGGATGAGCAGTTCTTC
CASSLGTIGDEQFF
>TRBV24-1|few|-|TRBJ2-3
TGTGCCACCAGTGATTGGCTCGGGGGGCCGCAATCCACAGATACGCAGTATTTT
CATSDWLGGPQSTDTQYF
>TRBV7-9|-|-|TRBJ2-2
TGTGCCAGCAGCGCCACAGGGAACACCGGGGAGCTGTTTTTT
CASSATGNTGELFF
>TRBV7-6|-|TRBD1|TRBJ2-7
TGTGCCAGCAGCTTAGGACAGGGAAACGAGCAGTACTTC
CASSLGQGNEQYF
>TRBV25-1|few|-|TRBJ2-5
TGTGCCAGCAGTGAATGGAAGGGTCCCGAACAAGAGACCCAGTACTTC
CASSEWKGPEQETQYF
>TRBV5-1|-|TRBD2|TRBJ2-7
TGCGCCAGCAGGAGCCTAGCGGGAGGAGAGCAGTACTTC
CASRSLAGGEQYF
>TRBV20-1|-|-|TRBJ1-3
TGCAGTGCTAGAGGGGAGGGTTGGTGGGGGCTCTCTGGAAACACCATATATTTT
CSARGEGWWGLSGNTIYF
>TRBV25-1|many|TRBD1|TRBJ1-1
TGTGCCAGCAGTGGGGGACAGGGTGGGGGCACTGAAGCTTTCTTT
CASSGGQGGGTEAFF
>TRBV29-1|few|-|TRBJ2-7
TGCAGCGTTGAAGATGGCCTAGGAGGGCCCTACGAGCAGTACTTC
CSVEDGLGGPYEQYF
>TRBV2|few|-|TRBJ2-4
TGTGCCAGCAGTGATGTACACTTGACGGACATTCAGTACTTC
CASSDVHLTDIQYF
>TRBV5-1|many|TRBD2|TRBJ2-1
TGCGCCAGCAGCTTGGCCGGGACTAGCGGGAGTAATGAGCAGTTCTTC
CASSLAGTSGSNEQFF
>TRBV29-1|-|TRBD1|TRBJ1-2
TGCAGCGCAGGGGGGAACTATGGCTACACCTTC
CSAGGNYGYTF
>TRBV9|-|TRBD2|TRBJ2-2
TGTGCCAGCAGCGTGAGCGGGGGCCCGAACACCGGGGAGCTGTTTTTT
CASSVSGGPNTGELFF
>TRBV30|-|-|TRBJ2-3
TGTGCCTGGAGAGCAGGCAGCACAGATACGCAGTATTTT
CAWRAGSTDTQYF
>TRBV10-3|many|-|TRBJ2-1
TGTGCCATCAGTACAGGGTCGAGCTCCTACAATGAGCAGTTCTTC
CAISTGSSSYNEQFF
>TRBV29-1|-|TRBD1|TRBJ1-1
TGCAGCGTTGGAGGAGGGGACAGTTCCGATTGGCACACTGAAGCTTTCTTT
CSVGGGDSSDWHTEAFF
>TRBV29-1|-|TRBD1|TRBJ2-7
TGCAGCGTTGCCGGGACAGGGGCCTACGAGCAGTACTTC
CSVAGTGAYEQYF
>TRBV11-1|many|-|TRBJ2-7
TGTGCCAGCAGCTTGAGGCTAGCGCGAGAAGGGAACACCTACGAGCAGTACTTC
CASSLRLAREGNTYEQYF
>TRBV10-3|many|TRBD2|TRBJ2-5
TGTGCCATCAGTGAGGGACTAGCGGGAGGAGAGACCCAGTACTTC
CAISEGLAGGETQYF
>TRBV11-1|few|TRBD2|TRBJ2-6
TGTGCCAGCAGCTTGGGACTAGCGGGAGTATCTGGGGCCAACGTCCTGACTTTC
CASSLGLAGVSGANVLTF
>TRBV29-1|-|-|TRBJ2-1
TGCAGCGTTGAAGATCCCGGACGGGGCGGTGAGCAGTTCTTC
CSVEDPGRGGEQFF
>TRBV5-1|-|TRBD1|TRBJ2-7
TGCGCCAGCAGCTTGTGGACAGGGCCGTCCTACGAGCAGTACTTC
CASSLWTGPSYEQYF
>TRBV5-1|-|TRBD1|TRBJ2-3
TGCGCCAGCAGCTTGTTTGCGGGACAGGGATCAGATACGCAGTATTTT
CASSLFAGQGSDTQYF
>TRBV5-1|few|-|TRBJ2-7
TGCGCCAGCAGCACTACAGGGTCCCCCGCTAACGAGCAGTACTTC
CASSTTGSPANEQYF
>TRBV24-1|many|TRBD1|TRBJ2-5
TGTGCCACCAGTGACCCAGGACAGGCCCAACCGGCCCAGTACTTC
CATSDPGQAQPAQYF
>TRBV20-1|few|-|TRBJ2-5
TGCAGTGCTAATATTTGGGAGACCCAGTACTTC
CSANIWETQYF
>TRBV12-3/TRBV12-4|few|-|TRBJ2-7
TGTGCCAGCAGTTTCGTTCGGAACGAGCAGTACTTC
CASSFVRNEQYF
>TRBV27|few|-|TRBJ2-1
TGTGCCAGCAGTTTCACCTCAACGTCCTACAATGAGCAGTTCTTC
CASSFTSTSYNEQFF
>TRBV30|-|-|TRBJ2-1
TGTGCCTGGAGTAGGGGGGAGAGCGACAATGAGCAGTTCTTC
CAWSRGESDNEQFF
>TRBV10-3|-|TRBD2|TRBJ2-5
TGTGCCATCAGTGAGCCGGGACTACCAAAAGAGACCCAGTACTTC
CAISEPGLPKETQYF
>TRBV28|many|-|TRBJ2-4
TGTGCCAGCAGTTTAGTAGGCCTAGCCAAAAACATTCAGTACTTC
CASSLVGLAKNIQYF
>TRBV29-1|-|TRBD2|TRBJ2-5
TGCAGCGTCGACTATCGTAGCGGGAGGGCCTCCGATGAAATACAAGAGACCCAGTACTTC
CSVDYRSGRASDEIQETQYF
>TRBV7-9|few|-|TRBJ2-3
TGTGCCAGCAGCTTAGACGACCAAACCTTCACAGATACGCAGTATTTT
CASSLDDQTFTDTQYF
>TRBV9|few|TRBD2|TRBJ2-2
TGTGCCAGCAGCGCCCCCATCGGACTAGCGATTAACACCGGGGAGCTGTTTTTT
CASSAPIGLAINTGELFF
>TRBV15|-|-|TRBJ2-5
TGTGCCACCACGGTTGGGGAGAAGGAGACCCAGTACTTC
CATTVGEKETQYF
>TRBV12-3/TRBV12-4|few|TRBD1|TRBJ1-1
TGTGCCAGCAGCCCTATGCAGGGGGCCCCTGAAGCTTTCTTT
CASSPMQGAPEAFF
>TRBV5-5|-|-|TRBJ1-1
TGTGCCAGCAGCTTGGCAGGGTTTCAATACGCTGAAGCTTTCTTT
CASSLAGFQYAEAFF
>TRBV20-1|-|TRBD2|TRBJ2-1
TGCAGTGCTCGAGGACTAGCGGGAGAAGGGTGGTACAATGAGCAGTTCTTC
CSARGLAGEGWYNEQFF